The clone carrying this T cell receptor (beta chain) was seen a few times. Antigen specificity is unknown. These data originate in a study of beta chain features in type 1 diabetes. Broader study findings: Researchers report that Type 1 diabetes patients had moderately but significantly shorter TCRB CDR3s across all four CD4+ subsets.

The V and J ends lost 5 bases and 4 bases respectively, with 17 bases between them. This CDR3 has 14 residues. Germline lookup yields CDR1 GTSNPN and CDR2 SVGIG (reference sequence). Since all of the isolated RNA was reverse transcribed, expressed TCRB transcripts were what got sequenced. TCRdb's copy holds only in-frame clones and misses some; the assay was immunoSEQ multiplex PCR. The sample consists of over 650,000 clones, 11% to 15% of them appearing once. The sample was naive CD4+ T cells from blood. The gene calls are TRBV30 and TRBJ1-2, with D unresolved. The receptor's source is a man aged 18 to 30 with type 1 diabetes. CDR3 DNA sequence: TGTGCCTGGGGTGCGGGCAGTTTGGGCTATGGCTACACCTTC. Its translation is CAWGAGSLGYGYTF.